The next 21 T cell receptor beta chains were all read from a single sample in a study of T cell changes during pregnancy in multiple sclerosis (dated by TCRdb to about 2019). Libraries were built with the immunoSEQ multiplex PCR assay. TCRdb stores this immuneACCESS table with in-frame sequences only. Part of the clones is absent; in the studies checked, under half of the shortfall reflects unresolved V genes, and no reason is known for the rest. The sample data list tens of thousands of clones, and about 91% of these were observed just once. The ten largest clones take up 0.15% to 0.2% of the sample. The sample here was CD4+ T cells from peripheral blood mononuclear cells, taken in the second trimester of pregnancy. The receptors here all came from a female donor with multiple sclerosis, enrolled in a pregnancy study.

V usage is TRBV27 and J usage is TRBJ2-3; TRBD2 matches at 15 bases. The CDR3 totals 16 residues. J gave up 0 bases and V 8 bases, and 3 bases lay outside the gene matches. CDR1 MNHEY and CDR2 SMNVEV come from the germline V gene (reference sequence). CDR3: CASGLAGGPSTDTQYF. The CDR3 region has the DNA TGTGCCAGCGGACTAGCGGGAGGGCCTAGCACAGATACGCAGTATTTT.

J is TRBJ1-1 and V is TRBV18; 9 nucleotides agree with TRBD1. CDR1 and CDR2 (germline): KGHSH, LQKENI. Losses at the gene ends were 6 bases for V and 5 bases for J; bases not matched to a gene: 10. CDR3 length: 15 amino acids. CDR3 DNA sequence: TGTGCCAGCTCTTCAAGGTCCGGGACAGGGACTGAAGCTTTCTTT. It translates to CASSSRSGTGTEAFF.

The chain links TRBV29-1 to TRBJ2-7, with D unresolved. Between the trimmed V and J ends, which lost 5 bases and 3 bases, there was a span of 8 bases. The CDR3 has 11 amino acids. Germline CDR1 and CDR2: SQVTM and ANQGSEA. The CDR3 spells CSVLEIYEQYF. Here the CDR3 DNA reads TGCAGCGTTCTGGAGATCTACGAGCAGTACTTC.

The rearrangement links TRBV5-1 to TRBJ2-3; 9 nucleotides align to TRBD2. The trim removed 4 bases at V and 4 bases at J, leaving 4 bases unmatched. The CDR3 length is 14 residues. Looked up from germline, CDR1 is SGHRS and CDR2 is YFSETQ. The CDR3 DNA follows: TGCGCCAGCAGCACTAGCGGGTTGGCAGATACGCAGTATTTT. Encoded protein: CASSTSGLADTQYF.

This chain links TRBV11-1 with TRBJ1-1; tentatively, D is TRBD1 (5 bases). The germline V gene has CDR1 SGHAT and CDR2 FQDESV (reference sequence). The CDR3 spans 15 residues. Trimming removed 3 bases from V and 3 bases from J, with 14 bases in between. CDR3 nucleotide sequence: TGTGCCAGCAGCTTCGGGGCGACGGGAGACACTGAAGCTTTCTTT. This encodes CASSFGATGDTEAFF.

The chain combines TRBV5-5 with TRBJ1-2; the match to TRBD1 covers 7 bases. V trimming: 2 bases; J trimming: 4 bases; junction bases outside the gene matches: 5. Germline V gene data show CDR1 as SGHKS and CDR2 as YYEKEE (reference sequence). The CDR3 contains 14 residues. Written as DNA, the CDR3 is TGTGCCAGCAGCTTTAGGTCAGGGGGCTATGGCTACACCTTC. Its protein is CASSFRSGGYGYTF.

The chain recombines TRBV6-5 with TRBJ2-7, with D perhaps TRBD1 (5 bases). The CDR3 covers 14 residues. The V gene lost 4 bases and the J gene lost 2 bases, with 12 bases spanning the gap. From germline, CDR1 is MNHEY and CDR2 SVGAGI. This chain's CDR3 is CASSSPGLPYEQYF. The CDR3 DNA is TGTGCCAGCAGTTCCCCAGGGTTGCCCTACGAGCAGTACTTC.

This rearrangement joins TRBV4-2 to TRBJ2-3; the match to TRBD2 covers 10 bases. The CDR3 extends over 18 amino acids. Germline CDR1 LGHNA, CDR2 YNFKEQ. The V and J ends lost 0 bases and 0 bases, in that order; junction bases with no gene match: 6. CDR3 sequence reads: CASSQEASGGLSTDTQYF. The CDR3, as DNA: TGTGCCAGCAGCCAAGAGGCTAGCGGGGGCCTGAGCACAGATACGCAGTATTTT.

The chain joins TRBV28 to TRBJ2-5; TRBD2 agrees at 12 bases. The J segment lost 3 bases and the V segment lost 3 bases, leaving 5 bases of the junction unmatched. The CDR3 sequence is 16 residues long. The germline V gene has CDR1 MDHEN and CDR2 SYDVKM. The CDR3 sequence is CASSFWLAGGEETQYF. The CDR3, as DNA: TGTGCCAGCAGTTTTTGGCTAGCGGGAGGGGAAGAGACCCAGTACTTC.

V gene TRBV9 combines with J gene TRBJ1-2; tentatively, D is TRBD1 (6 bases). The CDR3 loop spans 16 amino acids. Germline V gene sequence: CDR1 SGDLS, CDR2 YYNGEE. V was cut by 0 bases and J by 4 bases, with 16 bases left in between. CDR3 DNA: TGTGCCAGCAGCGTAGACCACAGGGTGATGGCCTATGGCTACACCTTC. It encodes CASSVDHRVMAYGYTF.

The chain joins TRBV5-1 to TRBJ2-6, with 9 bases matching TRBD1. Per germline, CDR1 SGHRS and CDR2 YFSETQ. Germline trimming cut 1 base from V and 4 bases from J; bases unmatched to any gene: 9. This CDR3 region has 18 residues. The CDR3: CASSLFPGQGAGANVLTF. In nucleotides, the CDR3 is TGCGCCAGCAGCTTGTTTCCGGGACAGGGAGCCGGGGCCAACGTCCTGACTTTC.

The V gene is TRBV5-1, the J gene TRBJ2-5; TRBD1 matches 8 bases. V was pared by 2 bases and J by 5 bases, with 5 bases of the junction left unmatched. Germline CDR1 reads SGHRS; CDR2 reads YFSETQ. The CDR3 contains 14 residues. The CDR3 loop reads CASSFQGAEETQYF. CDR3 bases: TGCGCCAGCAGCTTCCAGGGGGCGGAGGAGACCCAGTACTTC.

In this sample, this clone turned up once. The rearrangement joins TRBV7-9 to TRBJ2-7; 7 nucleotides match TRBD1. Germline CDR1 SEHNR, CDR2 FQNEAQ (reference sequence). Trimming took 5 bases from V and 4 from J; bases not matched to a gene: 8. This CDR3 region has 14 residues. The CDR3 sequence is CASSVEGASYEQYF. The DNA of the CDR3 is TGTGCCAGCAGCGTCGAGGGGGCATCATACGAGCAGTACTTC.

This clone showed up just once. This sequence joins TRBV4-2 and TRBJ1-6; D gene uncertain. V was shortened by 6 bases and J by 8 bases, with 11 bases between the two germline ends. Looked up from germline, CDR1 is LGHNA and CDR2 is YNFKEQ. This CDR3 contains 13 residues. The chain's CDR3 is CASRVLRDSPLHF. As DNA, the CDR3 is TGTGCCAGCAGGGTACTACGAGATTCACCCCTCCACTTT.

The chain employs TRBV4-2 and TRBJ2-3, with TRBD2 identical over 8 bases. This CDR3 is 18 amino acids long. J lost 4 bases, V lost 2 bases, and 14 bases had no gene match. CDR1 is LGHNA and CDR2 is YNFKEQ in the germline V gene. The CDR3 coding sequence is TGTGCCAGCAGCCAACCCGGCTTTGACGGGGGGGCCCCAGATACGCAGTATTTT. Translating it yields CASSQPGFDGGAPDTQYF.

This chain links TRBV7-3 with TRBJ1-1; no reliable D call. V shed 1 base and J shed 1 base, with 10 bases lying between them. CDR3 length equals 15 residues. The germline gives CDR1 SGHTA, CDR2 FQGTGA. CDR3 protein: CASSLNGRGNTEAFF. The CDR3 DNA reads TGTGCCAGCAGCTTAAATGGCCGAGGGAACACTGAAGCTTTCTTT. Full variable domain (rest looked up from reference TRBV7-3 and TRBJ1-1): GAGVSQTPSNKVTEKGKYVELRCDPISGHTALYWYRQSLGQGPEFLIYFQGTGAADDSGLPNDRFFAVRPEGSVSTLKIQRTERGDSAVYLCASSLNGRGNTEAFFGQGTRLTVV.

This clone occurred a few times. The gene calls are TRBV2 and TRBJ1-1, with TRBD1 matching over 8 bases. There are 14 residues in the CDR3. The junction had 3 bases not matched to a gene; V was cut back by 4 bases and J by 2 bases. The germline V gene encodes CDR1 SNHLY and CDR2 FYNNEI. CDR3 loop: CASSVGQGNTEAFF. In DNA, the CDR3 is TGTGCCAGCAGTGTAGGACAGGGCAACACTGAAGCTTTCTTT.

V usage is TRBV19 and J usage is TRBJ1-1; TRBD1 matches at 9 bases. The CDR3 consists of 13 residues. Germline V gene sequence: CDR1 LNHDA, CDR2 SQIVND (reference sequence). The junction had 2 bases not matched to a gene; V was cut back by 9 bases and J by 0 bases. The CDR3 DNA sequence: TGTGCCAGCCGGGACAGGGTGAACACTGAAGCTTTCTTT. Translating gives CASRDRVNTEAFF.

This CDR3 is CASSPGPRDEKLFF. Here the CDR3 DNA reads TGTGCCAGCAGCCCCGGACCGCGGGATGAAAAACTGTTTTTT. V usage is TRBV5-4 and J usage is TRBJ1-4; D call uncertain. Between the trimmed V and J ends, which lost 4 bases and 6 bases, there was a span of 13 bases. Per germline, CDR1 SGHNT and CDR2 YYREEE (reference sequence). CDR3 size: 14 residues.

The chain joins TRBV28 to TRBJ1-5; no firm D call. Trimming cost V 6 bases and J 5 bases, with 5 bases left between them. This CDR3 is built from 11 residues. Per the germline V gene, CDR1 is MDHEN and CDR2 is SYDVKM. DNA of the CDR3: TGTGCCAGCAGCTCCGATCAGCCCCAGCATTTT. The encoded protein is CASSSDQPQHF.

This chain links TRBV5-4 with TRBJ2-7; 7 positions match TRBD2. Looked up from germline, CDR1 is SGHNT and CDR2 is YYREEE (reference sequence). Trimming at V came to 4 bases and at J to 0 bases, leaving 7 bases not matched to a gene. This CDR3 has 15 amino acids. The CDR3 sequence: CASSLALAASYEQYF. The CDR3 DNA follows: TGTGCCAGCAGCCTGGCTCTAGCGGCCTCCTACGAGCAGTACTTC.